The rows below give T cell receptor beta chains drawn from one sample of a study of human T cells and chemical hapten exposure. TCRdb re-derived calls from the RACE reads in MiXCR, one entry per CDR3 protein. This sample yields tens of thousands of distinct CDR3 sequences, of which roughly 12% are seen a single time; roughly 2.3% belongs to the top ten. Sequenced here: whole blood, sampled in connection with sensitization to the hapten diphenylcyclopropenone (DPC). These receptors came from a man aged 25 to 45 with alopecia areata. Some clones in this sample may be carry-over from other donors' samples. Each CDR3 is given with its conserved first and last residue. Rows give clone size only sometimes, using once, few, many, or a class for an expanded clone.

v_gene,j_gene,abundance,CDR3aa
TRBV5-1,TRBJ2-3,many,CASSLSPGLGEDTQYF
TRBV29-1,TRBJ1-1,few,CSVQGVLNTEAFF
TRBV5-1,TRBJ1-4,few,CASSLEAREKLFF
TRBV7-2,TRBJ2-7,NA,CASSLWGSSYEQYF
TRBV25-1,TRBJ2-5,many,CASSELGGQETQYF
TRBV12-3/TRBV12-4,TRBJ2-3,few,CASTLRDLNTDTQYF
TRBV12-5,TRBJ2-7,NA,CASGGGNEQYF
TRBV28,TRBJ1-1,NA,CASSYRQVDTEAFF
TRBV29-1,TRBJ1-1,many,CSGFIDTEAFF
TRBV12-3/TRBV12-4,TRBJ2-7,many,CASSLKTGQQYF
TRBV9,TRBJ1-4,few,CASSAGQGELFF
TRBV6-5,TRBJ2-3,few,CASSYEGPSTDTQYF
TRBV10-3,TRBJ2-3,few,CAISFGSASPTDTQYF
TRBV9,TRBJ2-1,many,CASSGLRDYSNEQFF
TRBV19,TRBJ2-7,many,CASRRGGSYEQYF
TRBV7-3,TRBJ1-1,NA,CASSLLPGLGVAFF
TRBV3-1,TRBJ1-5,NA,CASSQDSRRGPQHF
TRBV19,TRBJ2-2,many,CASRLGTGGRESGELFF
TRBV5-4,TRBJ2-7,many,CASSPARGSSYEQYF